One sample yielded the 26 T cell receptor beta chains listed below, sequenced in a study of a mutant IDH1 vaccine in newly diagnosed glioma. Measured with immunoSEQ multiplex PCR; TCRdb has only the in-frame clones, and not every one. The data show over 45,000 clones, with 80% seen just once and 5% to 8% held by the top ten. No antigen has been identified for these receptors. Time point defined: week 23, last vaccination. In the vaccine, a single dose held 300 ug of the mutant IDH1 20-mer peptide, along with topical imiquimod. This material consisted of PBMCs, taken from a glioma patient whose treatment included an IDH1 peptide vaccine. The receptors were gathered from a man in his forties with glioma.

V usage is TRBV4-1 and J usage is TRBJ1-5; maybe TRBD1 (5 bases). The V end lost 0 bases, the J end lost 4 bases, and 10 bases lay between the germline ends. This CDR3 is built from 15 residues. Germline V gene sequence: CDR1 MGHRA, CDR2 YSYEKL. CDR3 coding DNA: TGCGCCAGCAGCCAAGAGGAGGGGTTGAATCAGCCCCAGCATTTT. Amino acid sequence: CASSQEEGLNQPQHF.

This rearrangement joins TRBV29-1 to TRBJ2-3, with 7 bases lining up with TRBD1. The CDR3 contains 14 residues. Losses at the gene ends were 8 bases for V and 0 bases for J; bases not matched to a gene: 8. The V gene's germline CDR1 is SQVTM and CDR2 ANQGSEA. CDR3 DNA: TGCAGCTTCCGCCGAGGGGGCAGCACAGATACGCAGTATTTT. It translates to CSFRRGGSTDTQYF.

The chain recombines TRBV19 with TRBJ2-3; unclear D gene. Between the trimmed V and J ends, which lost 3 bases and 2 bases, there was a span of 12 bases. Germline V gene sequence: CDR1 LNHDA, CDR2 SQIVND (reference sequence). This CDR3 comprises 15 residues. The chain's CDR3 is CASSITTTDTDTQYF. The CDR3, as DNA: TGTGCCAGTAGTATTACCACCACCGACACAGATACGCAGTATTTT.

The gene calls are TRBV7-8 and TRBJ1-5; TRBD1 matches 7 bases. Germline V gene sequence: CDR1 SGHVS, CDR2 FQNEAQ. V lost 5 bases to trimming and J lost 0 bases; unmatched junction nucleotides: 4. CDR3 length equals 15 residues. The CDR3 coding sequence is TGTGCCAGCAGCAGGGGACAGCCTAGCAATCAGCCCCAGCATTTT. Translated, it gives CASSRGQPSNQPQHF.

The rearrangement uses TRBV18 and TRBJ1-5, with D tentatively TRBD1 (5 bases). Trimming left V 6 bases short and J 7 bases short, with 19 bases between. CDR1 KGHSH and CDR2 LQKENI come from the germline V gene. This CDR3 region has 15 residues. Written as DNA, the CDR3 is TGTGCCAGCTCGTCGGGACCCCATGAGGGCCAGCCCCAGCATTTT. Its translation is CASSSGPHEGQPQHF.

The genes are TRBV4-1 and TRBJ2-7; the D is unclear. V gave up 0 bases and J gave up 0 bases, with 9 bases separating them. The CDR3 totals 15 residues. Germline CDR1 reads MGHRA; CDR2 reads YSYEKL. The CDR3 sequence: CASSQETGYSYEQYF. The DNA of the CDR3 is TGCGCCAGCAGCCAAGAAACCGGATACTCCTACGAGCAGTACTTC.

The chain is built from TRBV6-5 and TRBJ1-5; D gene ambiguous. V gave up 6 bases and J gave up 0 bases, with 12 bases separating them. The CDR3 is made up of 15 amino acids. The germline CDR1 and CDR2 sequences are MNHEY and SVGAGI. In nucleotides, the CDR3 is TGTGCCAGCAGCCAGAATAGTTATAGCAATCAGCCCCAGCATTTT. Amino acids: CASSQNSYSNQPQHF.

The CDR3 protein is CASSWTGAGANVLTF. Written as DNA, the CDR3 is TGTGCCAGCAGCTGGACAGGGGCTGGGGCCAACGTCCTGACTTTC. V gene TRBV5-4 combines with J gene TRBJ2-6; TRBD1 matches at 9 bases. V dropped 3 bases and J dropped 2; count of bases not matched to a gene: 0. Germline assignment: CDR1 SGHNT and CDR2 YYREEE (reference sequence). The CDR3 has 15 residues.

This chain connects TRBV6-5 to TRBJ2-7; TRBD1 matches 12 bases. V was pared by 2 bases and J by 5 bases, with 4 bases of the junction left unmatched. Germline CDR1 and CDR2: MNHEY and SVGAGI. CDR3 size: 15 residues. CDR3 protein: CASSYGGTGGDEQYF. CDR3 sequence (DNA): TGTGCCAGCAGTTACGGGGGGACAGGGGGCGACGAGCAGTACTTC.

The V gene is TRBV10-3, the J gene TRBJ1-1; TRBD1 aligns across 8 bases. V gave up 2 bases and J gave up 1 base; unmatched junction bases: 9. Germline values: CDR1 ENHRY, CDR2 SYGVKD. The CDR3 spans 17 residues. The DNA of the CDR3 is TGTGCCATCAGTGAGAAGGTTTCAGGACAGGGGAACACTGAAGCTTTCTTT. As protein: CAISEKVSGQGNTEAFF.

V usage is TRBV20-1 and J usage is TRBJ1-4; the D is unclear. CDR3 length: 11 residues. The germline CDR1 and CDR2 sequences are DFQATT and SNEGSKA (reference sequence). The V and J ends lost 5 bases and 5 bases respectively, with 6 bases between them. The CDR3 DNA reads TGCAGTGCTCAAAACAATGAAAAACTGTTTTTT. It yields the protein CSAQNNEKLFF.

The chain is built from TRBV5-6 and TRBJ1-1; D gene ambiguous. The CDR3 sequence is 15 residues long. CDR1 is SGHDT and CDR2 is YYEEEE in the germline V gene. V lost 2 bases to trimming and J lost 0 bases, with 11 bases between them. This chain's CDR3 is CASSLYYGMNTEAFF. The CDR3 region has the DNA TGTGCCAGCAGCTTATACTATGGGATGAACACTGAAGCTTTCTTT.

The chain links TRBV30 to TRBJ1-1; D might be TRBD1 (6 bases). Per the germline V gene, CDR1 is GTSNPN and CDR2 is SVGIG (reference sequence). This CDR3 has 11 residues. CDR3 protein: CAGGAATEAFF. The CDR3 nucleotides read TGTGCGGGGGGCGCTGCCACTGAAGCTTTCTTT. Full variable domain (rest looked up from reference TRBV30 and TRBJ1-1): SQTIHQWPATLVQPVGSPLSLECTVEGTSNPNLYWYRQAAGRGLQLLFYSVGIGQISSEVPQNLSASRPQDRQFILSSKKLLLSDSGFYLCAGGAATEAFFGQGTRLTVV.

The gene calls are TRBV10-3 and TRBJ1-4; D gene uncertain. Trimming left V 4 bases short and J 4 bases short, with 7 bases between. CDR1 ENHRY and CDR2 SYGVKD come from the germline V gene. This CDR3 comprises 13 residues. The CDR3 sequence is CAISGKVNEKLFF. DNA of the CDR3: TGTGCCATCAGTGGCAAAGTTAATGAAAAACTGTTTTTT.

Only a few counts were recorded for this clone. The chain has TRBV7-9 and TRBJ1-1, with unresolved D. The CDR3 contains 13 residues. The ends were cut back, 1 base at V and 5 bases at J, with 8 bases in the middle. Germline V gene lookup returns CDR1 SEHNR and CDR2 FQNEAQ (reference sequence). The CDR3 region is CASSLEFSTEAFF. The CDR3, as DNA: TGTGCCAGCAGCTTAGAGTTTAGTACTGAAGCTTTCTTT.

The chain links TRBV30 to TRBJ2-2; 8 bases align to TRBD1. This CDR3 is 13 amino acids long. The germline V gene encodes CDR1 GTSNPN and CDR2 SVGIG (reference sequence). The ends lost 5 bases at V and 7 bases at J; junction bases unmatched: 6. Here the CDR3 reads CAWDDRGVGELFF. DNA of the CDR3: TGTGCCTGGGACGACAGGGGTGTCGGGGAGCTGTTTTTT. Full variable domain (rest looked up from reference TRBV30 and TRBJ2-2): SQTIHQWPATLVQPVGSPLSLECTVEGTSNPNLYWYRQAAGRGLQLLFYSVGIGQISSEVPQNLSASRPQDRQFILSSKKLLLSDSGFYLCAWDDRGVGELFFGEGSRLTVL.

In its sample, this clone was seen once. V usage is TRBV14 and J usage is TRBJ1-1; 7 bases are a match to TRBD1. CDR1 is SGHDN and CDR2 is FVKESK in the germline V gene. The CDR3 is made up of 16 amino acids. Losses at the gene ends were 7 bases for V and 1 base for J; bases not matched to a gene: 12. The CDR3 coding sequence is TGTGCCAGCACTCAGCGGATCCAGGGGGAGAACACTGAAGCTTTCTTT. Its translation: CASTQRIQGENTEAFF.

The chain has TRBV30 and TRBJ1-1; D not certain. The germline V and J ends were trimmed by 1 base and 11 bases, with 11 bases remaining between them. Germline V gives CDR1 GTSNPN, CDR2 SVGIG (reference sequence). The CDR3 spans 11 residues. The CDR3: CAWSEKGRAFF. Here the CDR3 DNA reads TGTGCCTGGAGTGAGAAGGGTCGGGCTTTCTTT. Full variable domain (remainder filled in from reference TRBV30 and TRBJ1-1): SQTIHQWPATLVQPVGSPLSLECTVEGTSNPNLYWYRQAAGRGLQLLFYSVGIGQISSEVPQNLSASRPQDRQFILSSKKLLLSDSGFYLCAWSEKGRAFFGQGTRLTVV.

This clone was seen a handful of times. This CDR3 is CASSRLQGWEAFF. The CDR3 bases are TGTGCCAGCAGCCGGTTACAGGGGTGGGAAGCTTTCTTT. The chain carries TRBV14 and TRBJ1-1, with 7 nucleotides matching TRBD1. The trim removed 4 bases at V and 8 bases at J, leaving 7 bases unmatched. This CDR3 contains 13 residues. CDR1 SGHDN and CDR2 FVKESK come from the germline V gene.

The table lists this clone with a count of one. The rearrangement uses TRBV7-9 and TRBJ1-2; possibly TRBD1 for D (6 bases). V dropped 2 bases and J dropped 0 bases, with 13 bases sitting between them. Germline lookup yields CDR1 SEHNR and CDR2 FQNEAQ (reference sequence). The CDR3 contains 16 residues. In DNA, the CDR3 is TGTGCCAGCAGCTTACAAAGACAGGCTACTAACTATGGCTACACCTTC. This encodes CASSLQRQATNYGYTF.

The chain recombines TRBV13 with TRBJ1-6; D uncertain. V was pared by 8 bases and J by 0 bases, with 14 bases between. This CDR3 has 16 residues. CDR1 and CDR2 (germline): PRHDT, FYEKMQ (reference sequence). CDR3 coding DNA: TGTGCCAGCTCCCAGGCGGGGAGCTCCTATAATTCACCCCTCCACTTT. Translating it yields CASSQAGSSYNSPLHF. Full variable domain (outside the CDR3, taken from reference TRBV13 and TRBJ1-6): AAGVIQSPRHLIKEKRETATLKCYPIPRHDTVYWYQQGPGQDPQFLISFYEKMQSDKGSIPDRFSAQQFSDYHSELNMSSLELGDSALYFCASSQAGSSYNSPLHFGNGTRLTVT.

The chain employs TRBV2 and TRBJ1-6, with D possibly being TRBD1 (5 bases). Germline CDR1 reads SNHLY; CDR2 reads FYNNEI. The CDR3 spans 14 residues. Trimming removed 8 bases from V and 9 bases from J, with 17 bases in between. CDR3 nucleotide sequence: TGTGCCAGCTCGGGGCGGGGAAGTGGTTCACCCCTCCACTTT. As protein: CASSGRGSGSPLHF.

The chain recombines TRBV10-3 with TRBJ1-5, with D uncertain. With 5 bases removed from V and 3 bases from J, the gap between germline ends came to 5 bases. Germline V gene data show CDR1 as ENHRY and CDR2 as SYGVKD. The CDR3 length is 12 residues. The CDR3: CAISPDNQPQHF. As DNA, the CDR3 is TGTGCCATCAGTCCCGACAATCAGCCCCAGCATTTT.

This chain connects TRBV27 to TRBJ2-7; D is unresolved. Germline V gene sequence: CDR1 MNHEY, CDR2 SMNVEV (reference sequence). V lost 0 bases and J lost 3, with 9 bases in between. This CDR3 is built from 14 residues. CDR3 bases: TGTGCCAGCAGTTTATCGAGCCGGAGCTACGAGCAGTACTTC. This translates into CASSLSSRSYEQYF.

As regards this clone: At one boundary the junction diverges from the germline segment, which might be a read error. V gene TRBV7-6 combines with J gene TRBJ1-4; D gene uncertain. From germline, CDR1 is SGHVS and CDR2 FNYEAQ. The CDR3 length is 13 residues. The CDR3 coding sequence is TGTGCCAGCAGCTCCGGGCCTAAAGAAAAACTGTTTTTT. Protein sequence: CASSSGPKEKLFF. Full variable domain (remainder filled in from reference TRBV7-6 and TRBJ1-4): GAGVSQSPRYKVTKRGQDVALRCDPISGHVSLYWYRQALGQGPEFLTYFNYEAQQDKSGLPNDRFSAERPEGSISTLTIQRTEQRDSAMYRCASSSGPKEKLFFGSGTQLSVL.

The rearrangement joins TRBV19 to TRBJ2-3; perhaps TRBD2 as D (6 bases). Germline CDR1 is LNHDA and CDR2 is SQIVND (reference sequence). CDR3 size: 16 residues. Trimming removed 3 bases from V and 2 bases from J, with 15 bases in between. This CDR3 reads CASSIGGARITDTQYF. CDR3 nucleotide sequence: TGTGCCAGTAGTATTGGAGGGGCCCGAATCACAGATACGCAGTATTTT.